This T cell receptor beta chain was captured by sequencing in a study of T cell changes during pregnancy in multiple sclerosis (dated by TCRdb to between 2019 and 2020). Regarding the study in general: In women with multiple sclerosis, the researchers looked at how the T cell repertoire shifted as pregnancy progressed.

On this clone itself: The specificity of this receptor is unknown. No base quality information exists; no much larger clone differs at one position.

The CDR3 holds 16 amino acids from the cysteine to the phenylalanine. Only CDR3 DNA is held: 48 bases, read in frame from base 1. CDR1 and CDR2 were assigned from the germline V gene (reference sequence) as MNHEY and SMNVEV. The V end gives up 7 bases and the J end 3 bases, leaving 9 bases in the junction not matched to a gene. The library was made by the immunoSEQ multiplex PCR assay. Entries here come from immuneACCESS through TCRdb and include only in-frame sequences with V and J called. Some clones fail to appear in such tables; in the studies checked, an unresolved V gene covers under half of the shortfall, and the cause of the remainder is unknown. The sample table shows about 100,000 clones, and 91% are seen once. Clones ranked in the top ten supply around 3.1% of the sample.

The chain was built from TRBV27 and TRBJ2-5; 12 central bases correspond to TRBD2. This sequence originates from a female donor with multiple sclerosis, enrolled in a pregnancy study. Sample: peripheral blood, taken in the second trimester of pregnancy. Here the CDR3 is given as CASTLSRTSGKETQYF. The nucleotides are TGTGCCAGCACGCTATCCCGGACTAGCGGGAAAGAGACCCAGTACTTC.